There are many counts of the clone carrying this T cell receptor beta chain. Its antigen remains unidentified. V lost 8 bases, J lost 6 bases, and 13 bases lay in between. The germline V gene has CDR1 MNHEY and CDR2 SVGAGI. The CDR3 loop spans 13 amino acids. These data come from a study of T cells after yellow fever vaccination. Study-wide background: SMART-Seq v4 Ultra Low Input handled preparation of low-cell-number fractions.

Points from the study as a whole: The secondary response was weaker but peaked faster, day 5 versus 15. Booster samples showed a return of most primary-vaccination clones (about 97% CD4, about 87% CD8).

Making TCR cDNA involved 5'RACE template switching, which added UMIs and a universal primer site. TCRdb called the 5' RACE reads again in MiXCR, with one record for every CDR3 protein. The data hold 300,000 to 350,000 distinct CDR3 sequences, with around 3.9% observed a single time. This sequence was found in a man in his late teens or twenties who received the YFV17D yellow fever vaccine. The specimen comprised PBMCs, sampled 5 days after the yellow fever booster vaccination. The chain has TRBV6-5 and TRBJ2-2; D call uncertain. CDR3 region: CASSRTAAGELFF. The CDR3 bases are TGTGCCAGCTCCCGGACCGCGGCCGGGGAGCTGTTTTTT.